Included here is one T cell receptor (beta chain) sequence, with context. As handled by the study authors: It was from reference gene primer amplification that nucleated cell counts were estimated. TCRdb's copy holds only in-frame clones and misses some; the assay was immunoSEQ multiplex PCR. For V, J and clone size, that table is used; D and trimming come from the DNA. Here the sample spans under 150,000 clones, approximately 81% being singletons. This sample is part of a study of blood T cell repertoires in COVID-19. About the study: The United States, Italy and Spain supplied acute and convalescent COVID-19 samples. Sources were T cells, B-cell-depleted T cells, or PBMCs; the material itself was cDNA or gDNA.

Germline CDR1 reads WNHNN; CDR2 reads SYGVQD (reference sequence). V lost 5 bases to trimming and J lost 7 bases, with 14 bases between them. The length of the CDR3 is 14 residues. Material: peripheral blood. The origin of this receptor is a man between 40 and 49 years old with acute or convalescent COVID-19. This chain connects TRBV10-1 to TRBJ2-2; D possibly corresponds to TRBD2 (6 bases). DNA for the CDR3: TGCGCCAGCAGTCTAACTAGCTCGGGCGGGGAGCTGTTTTTT. Its translation: CASSLTSSGGELFF.